These 15 T cell receptor beta chains were all obtained from the same sample, sequenced in a study of post-analysis software for immune sequencing data. Their antigens remain unidentified. General study results and limits: Patients carried roughly 5 TRBV segments more frequently than controls did, and TRBV5-6, TRBV5-1 and TRBV20-1 were among them.

Prepared TCR beta cDNA libraries contained unique molecular identifiers. Each CDR3 protein gets one entry after TCRdb re-called the PCR reads with MiXCR. The table records 350,000 to 500,000 distinct CDR3 sequences, over 30% of them present only once. Sequencing was carried out using blood. The receptors shown here come from a girl aged 2 to 9 with multiple sclerosis.

This clonotype has a handful of counts. CDR3 region: CSVGGQASYNEQFF. CDR3 coding DNA: TGCAGCGTCGGGGGACAGGCCTCCTACAATGAGCAGTTCTTC. The V call is TRBV29-1, the J call TRBJ2-1; 8 nucleotides align to TRBD1. Trimming took 6 bases from V and 0 from J; bases not matched to a gene: 4. Per the germline V gene, CDR1 is SQVTM and CDR2 is ANQGSEA. CDR3 length equals 14 residues.

This clonotype was seen only a few times. The rearrangement joins TRBV5-6 to TRBJ1-5; D is possibly TRBD1 (5 bases). The ends were cut back, 3 bases at V and 4 bases at J, with 14 bases in the middle. The CDR3 runs to 15 residues. Germline V lookup: CDR1 SGHDT, CDR2 YYEEEE. Here the CDR3 reads CASSSHQGTNQPQHF. The CDR3, as DNA: TGTGCCAGCAGCTCTCACCAGGGAACAAATCAGCCCCAGCATTTT.

J is TRBJ2-1 and V is TRBV20-1, with 12 bases identical to TRBD2. Per the germline V gene, CDR1 is DFQATT and CDR2 is SNEGSKA (reference sequence). This CDR3 is 16 amino acids long. V shed 3 bases, J shed 0 bases, and the junction held 3 bases outside the gene matches. The DNA of the CDR3 is TGCAGTGCTAGGAAGACTAGCGGGAGCTCCTACAATGAGCAGTTCTTC. Amino acids: CSARKTSGSSYNEQFF.

This clonotype was seen a few times. The chain recombines TRBV6-5 with TRBJ1-6, with unresolved D. The germline CDR1 and CDR2 sequences are MNHEY and SVGAGI. The CDR3 loop spans 13 amino acids. The V end lost 2 bases, the J end lost 8 bases, and 7 bases lay between the germline ends. CDR3 residues: CASSYQSDSPLHF. DNA for the CDR3: TGTGCCAGCAGTTACCAATCAGATTCACCCCTCCACTTT.

V gene TRBV12-3 or TRBV12-4 combines with J gene TRBJ1-1; the D gene is possibly TRBD1 (5 bases). The CDR3 extends over 14 amino acids. Deletions cut 3 bases from V and 4 bases from J, with 12 bases between. CDR3 sequence reads: CASSFGGFSTEAFF. The CDR3 DNA follows: TGTGCCAGCAGTTTTGGGGGGTTTTCCACTGAAGCTTTCTTT.

V and J are TRBV28 and TRBJ2-1; the D gene is possibly TRBD2 (6 bases). Trimming stripped 8 bases from V and 0 bases from J, with 26 bases between. CDR3 length: 19 amino acids. Germline V lookup: CDR1 MDHEN, CDR2 SYDVKM. The CDR3 DNA follows: TGTGCCAGCTATCCCTGGGAGGTGCAGCGGCGGACCTCCTACAATGAGCAGTTCTTC. Translating gives CASYPWEVQRRTSYNEQFF.

This clonotype has a handful of counts. V and J are TRBV24-1 and TRBJ2-5; either TRBD1 or TRBD2 may supply D (6 bases each). The CDR3 sequence is 17 residues long. The ends were cut back, 4 bases at V and 2 bases at J, with 19 bases in the middle. CDR1 and CDR2 from the germline V gene are KGHDR and SFDVKD. The CDR3 region is CATSEGGTGGRQETQYF. The CDR3 DNA follows: TGTGCCACCAGTGAAGGGGGGACGGGTGGTAGACAAGAGACCCAGTACTTC.

The V gene is TRBV20-1, the J gene TRBJ2-1, with 11 nucleotides matching TRBD2. The germline V gene has CDR1 DFQATT and CDR2 SNEGSKA (reference sequence). This CDR3 is built from 13 residues. This chain's CDR3 is CRATSGTDNEQFF. In DNA, the CDR3 is TGCAGGGCGACTAGCGGGACGGACAATGAGCAGTTCTTC.

The chain recombines TRBV7-2 with TRBJ2-5, with D possibly being TRBD1 (5 bases). This CDR3 is 14 amino acids long. V was pared by 2 bases and J by 4 bases, with 11 bases between. Germline loops: CDR1 SGHTA, CDR2 FQGNSA. CDR3 region: CASSLIAGRETQYF. CDR3 bases: TGTGCCAGCAGCTTAATCGCAGGGCGAGAGACCCAGTACTTC.

There are a few counts of this clonotype. The V call is TRBV10-3, the J call TRBJ2-1, with TRBD2 matching over 7 bases. This CDR3 has 15 amino acids. Trimming took 3 bases from V and 8 from J; bases not matched to a gene: 10. The germline V gene has CDR1 ENHRY and CDR2 SYGVKD. The CDR3 here is CAISDRTSSYDEQFF. CDR3 DNA: TGTGCCATCAGTGACCGGACTAGTAGCTATGATGAGCAGTTCTTC.

This clonotype came up once. The V call is TRBV12-3 or TRBV12-4, the J call TRBJ2-1, with 7 bases lining up with TRBD2. The J call is doubtful: the DNA matches TRBJ2-7 better. The CDR3 totals 17 residues. CDR3 loop: CASTSLAGGSPNNEQYF. DNA of the CDR3: TGTGCCAGCACCTCCCTGGCTGGCGGGAGCCCTAACAATGAGCAGTACTTC.

DNA for the CDR3: TGTGCCAGCTCACCATACCAGGGAGCCGGGGCCAACGTCCTGACTTTC. Translation: CASSPYQGAGANVLTF. V usage is TRBV18 and J usage is TRBJ2-6; TRBD1 or TRBD2 may be the D gene (5 bases each). This CDR3 comprises 16 residues. Trimming stripped 2 bases from V and 4 bases from J, with 12 bases between. CDR1 KGHSH and CDR2 LQKENI come from the germline V gene.

A remark on this clonotype: The junction departs from germline at one end; a sequencing error may be responsible. The V gene is TRBV3-1, the J gene TRBJ1-2; TRBD1 aligns across 12 bases. Germline assignment: CDR1 LGHDT and CDR2 YNNKEL (reference sequence). This CDR3 is built from 15 residues. This CDR3 is CASSPGTGGAYGCTF. The CDR3 region has the DNA TGTGCCAGCAGCCCGGGGACAGGGGGCGCTTATGGCTGCACCTTC.

This clonotype was detected only a few times. A clone one base away is much larger, so this may be a read error. This chain links TRBV10-3 with TRBJ1-4, with 9 bases lining up with TRBD1. CDR1 is ENHRY, CDR2 SYGVKD, per germline. The ends lost 0 bases at V and 8 bases at J; junction bases unmatched: 7. CDR3 size: 16 residues. The CDR3 nucleotides read TGTGCCATCAGTGAGTCGGCAGGGACAGGGATCGAAAAACTGTTTTTT. Translated, it gives CAISESAGTGIEKLFF.

This clonotype has only a few counts. The chain employs TRBV7-8 and TRBJ1-2; no definite D call. Germline CDR1 and CDR2: SGHVS and FQNEAQ. The CDR3 runs 13 residues. V dropped 1 base and J dropped 6 bases, with 9 bases sitting between them. CDR3 in DNA: TGTGCCAGCAGCTTAGTGTTCGGTGATGGCTACACCTTC. Its protein is CASSLVFGDGYTF.